These 29 T cell receptor beta chains were all obtained from the same sample, sequenced in a study of cytomegalovirus exposure and HLA in healthy donors. The PCR had 60 Vbeta and 13 Jbeta primers. Using immunoSEQ multiplex PCR, the repertoire was profiled, and TCRdb retains in-frame clones only, with some absent. This table has roughly 150,000 clones, 65% to 80% appearing once. The sample comprised PBMCs. The receptors derive from a woman aged 35 to 49 in good health and CMV-seronegative.

This clone appeared a few times. The chain's CDR3 is CAWRDVGGHQPQHF. Here the CDR3 DNA reads TGTGCCTGGAGGGATGTGGGGGGGCATCAGCCCCAGCATTTT. This rearrangement joins TRBV30 to TRBJ1-5; possibly TRBD1 for D (6 bases). The CDR3 runs 14 residues. CDR1 and CDR2 (germline): GTSNPN, SVGIG (reference sequence). V shed 3 bases and J shed 5 bases, with 14 bases lying between them.

CDR3 in amino acids: CARGGQGRNSPLHF. The CDR3 region has the DNA TGTGCCAGGGGAGGACAGGGACGCAATTCACCCCTCCACTTT. The chain combines TRBV2 with TRBJ1-6, with 8 bases identical to TRBD1. The V gene's germline CDR1 is SNHLY and CDR2 FYNNEI. The length of the CDR3 is 14 residues. J gave up 7 bases and V 9 bases, and 8 bases lay outside the gene matches. Supplemented by reference TRBV2 and TRBJ1-6, the full variable domain reads EPEVTQTPSHQVTQMGQEVILRCVPISNHLYFYWYRQILGQKVEFLVSFYNNEISEKSEIFDDQFSVERPDGSNFTLKIRSTKLEDSAMYFCARGGQGRNSPLHFGNGTRLTVT.

The chain joins TRBV4-1 to TRBJ1-1; weak D call: TRBD1 (5 bases). The germline V gene encodes CDR1 MGHRA and CDR2 YSYEKL. The ends were cut back, 5 bases at V and 1 base at J, with 20 bases in the middle. The CDR3 contains 17 residues. CDR3 bases: TGCGCCAGCAGCGGGGCAGGCAACTACTTCTCGAACACTGAAGCTTTCTTT. This translates into CASSGAGNYFSNTEAFF.

The V call is TRBV27, the J call TRBJ1-4, with 7 bases matching TRBD1. Germline loops: CDR1 MNHEY, CDR2 SMNVEV (reference sequence). V trimming: 0 bases; J trimming: 0 bases; junction bases outside the gene matches: 7. The CDR3 contains 18 residues. In nucleotides, the CDR3 is TGTGCCAGCAGTTTATCGGCAGGGACAGATGCAACTAATGAAAAACTGTTTTTT. It translates to CASSLSAGTDATNEKLFF.

This clone has just one count. No DNA is shown, since the ends of the CDR3 on it are uncertain; the CDR3 is the one TCRdb lists. The chain joins TRBV5-1 to TRBJ1-1; TRBD1 is taken as the D call from the table, unchecked against the DNA. The length of the CDR3 is 14 amino acids, counting both ends. CDR1 SGHRS and CDR2 YFSETQ come from the germline V gene. The CDR3 region is CASRTGFLETEAFF.

The rearrangement uses TRBV4-1 and TRBJ2-7; a weak D match, TRBD2 (6 bases). V lost 2 bases and J lost 0, with 14 bases in between. The CDR3 extends over 16 amino acids. Germline V gene data show CDR1 as MGHRA and CDR2 as YSYEKL. The CDR3 region has the DNA TGCGCCAGCAGCCAAATTAGCGGACCGTTCTCCTACGAGCAGTACTTC. It codes for CASSQISGPFSYEQYF.

The chain employs TRBV4-1 and TRBJ2-2; D possibly corresponds to TRBD2 (5 bases). Per the germline V gene, CDR1 is MGHRA and CDR2 is YSYEKL. Trimming pared 0 bases from V and 9 bases from J, leaving 11 bases between. The CDR3 is made up of 14 amino acids. The CDR3 loop reads CASSQEIGIRELFF. DNA of the CDR3: TGCGCCAGCAGCCAAGAAATCGGGATAAGGGAGCTGTTTTTT.

Note on this clone: Compared with germline, one end of the junction differs, possibly owing to a read error. The V and J genes are TRBV27 and TRBJ2-3; D not resolved. The CDR3 has 13 amino acids. Germline V gene sequence: CDR1 MNHEY, CDR2 SMNVEV (reference sequence). CDR3 in DNA: TGTGCCAGCAGTCGAGGCCGCACGGATACGCAGTATTTT. Protein sequence: CASSRGRTDTQYF.

This rearrangement joins TRBV19 to TRBJ2-3; D is undetermined. The CDR3 covers 16 residues. Trimming removed 1 base at V and 0 bases at J, with 11 bases between. Germline V lookup: CDR1 LNHDA, CDR2 SQIVND (reference sequence). For the CDR3, the DNA is TGTGCCAGTAGTATAGGAGTGCTTAGTAGCACAGATACGCAGTATTTT. Residues: CASSIGVLSSTDTQYF. The whole variable domain, filled in from reference TRBV19 and TRBJ2-3, reads DGGITQSPKYLFRKEGQNVTLSCEQNLNHDAMYWYRQDPGQGLRLIYYSQIVNDFQKGDIAEGYSVSREKKESFPLTVTSAQKNPTAFYLCASSIGVLSSTDTQYFGPGTRLTVL.

The gene calls are TRBV29-1 and TRBJ2-3; 10 bases agree with TRBD2. V trimming: 4 bases; J trimming: 1 base; junction bases outside the gene matches: 5. CDR3 length: 15 amino acids. CDR1 is SQVTM, CDR2 ANQGSEA, per germline. The CDR3 DNA reads TGCAGCGTTGCCGCAACTAGCGGGGGCACAGATACGCAGTATTTT. It yields the protein CSVAATSGGTDTQYF.

The genes are TRBV30 and TRBJ2-1, with D hard to call. The length of the CDR3 is 12 residues. Germline CDR1 reads GTSNPN; CDR2 reads SVGIG (reference sequence). V lost 2 bases and J lost 3, with 5 bases in between. CDR3 region: CAWSILYNEQFF. CDR3 in DNA: TGTGCCTGGAGTATACTCTACAATGAGCAGTTCTTC. Looking up the rest from reference TRBV30 and TRBJ2-1 gives the full variable domain: SQTIHQWPATLVQPVGSPLSLECTVEGTSNPNLYWYRQAAGRGLQLLFYSVGIGQISSEVPQNLSASRPQDRQFILSSKKLLLSDSGFYLCAWSILYNEQFFGPGTRLTVL.

This chain links TRBV11-2 with TRBJ2-1; 7 bases line up with TRBD2. V shed 4 bases and J 3 bases; nucleotides not matched to a gene: 6. CDR3 length: 15 amino acids. Germline CDR1 and CDR2: SGHAT and FQNNGV. The CDR3 sequence is CASSWGRVDYNEQFF. CDR3 coding DNA: TGTGCCAGCAGCTGGGGGAGGGTTGACTACAATGAGCAGTTCTTC.

Ten or more counts support this clone. V is TRBV19 and J is TRBJ2-3, with 8 bases matching TRBD1. Trimming at V came to 5 bases and at J to 3 bases, leaving 4 bases not matched to a gene. This CDR3 has 14 amino acids. The germline gives CDR1 LNHDA, CDR2 SQIVND (reference sequence). CDR3 coding DNA: TGTGCCAGTAGTTCGGGACAGGAAACAGATACGCAGTATTTT. Its translation: CASSSGQETDTQYF.

This clone has more than one count but fewer than ten. CDR3: CASSDRALPSYEQYF. The DNA of the CDR3 is TGTGCCAGCAGCGACCGAGCGCTGCCCTCCTACGAGCAGTACTTC. J is TRBJ2-7 and V is TRBV7-9; D gene ambiguous. CDR1 is SEHNR and CDR2 is FQNEAQ in the germline V gene (reference sequence). The CDR3 totals 15 residues. Trimming removed 5 bases from V and 0 bases from J, with 14 bases in between.

This clone was observed a few times. The chain links TRBV19 to TRBJ1-1, with D possibly TRBD1 on 6 matching bases. V lost 5 bases and J lost 2, with 15 bases in between. The CDR3 extends over 15 amino acids. Per the germline V gene, CDR1 is LNHDA and CDR2 is SQIVND (reference sequence). Written as DNA, the CDR3 is TGTGCCAGTAGTGTTCGACAGGCCATAAACACTGAAGCTTTCTTT. This sequence encodes CASSVRQAINTEAFF. Based on the CDR3 plus reference TRBV19 and TRBJ1-1, the full variable domain is DGGITQSPKYLFRKEGQNVTLSCEQNLNHDAMYWYRQDPGQGLRLIYYSQIVNDFQKGDIAEGYSVSREKKESFPLTVTSAQKNPTAFYLCASSVRQAINTEAFFGQGTRLTVV.

The chain recombines TRBV15 with TRBJ2-2, with 11 bases that match TRBD2. V gave up 5 bases and J gave up 6 bases; unmatched junction bases: 5. Germline assignment: CDR1 LNHNV and CDR2 YYDKDF (reference sequence). This CDR3 is built from 15 residues. CDR3 loop: CATSLGLADAGELFF. The CDR3 DNA is TGTGCCACCAGCCTGGGACTAGCGGACGCCGGGGAGCTGTTTTTT. The whole variable domain, remainder taken from reference TRBV15 and TRBJ2-2, is DAMVIQNPRYQVTQFGKPVTLSCSQTLNHNVMYWYQQKSSQAPKLLFHYYDKDFNNEADTPDNFQSRRPNTSFCFLDIRSPGLGDTAMYLCATSLGLADAGELFFGEGSRLTVL.

V and J are TRBV12-2 and TRBJ2-5; the table's D call, TRBD1, was not checked against the DNA. TRBV12-2 constitutes a pseudogene. The CDR3 runs 14 residues. CDR3 amino acids: CASRSQGIEETQYF. The CDR3 coding sequence is TGTGCAAGTCGCTCCCAGGGTATTGAGGAGACCCAGTACTTC.

The chain joins TRBV18 to TRBJ1-1, with D perhaps TRBD1 (6 bases). Trimming removed 5 bases at V and 1 base at J, with 11 bases between. The germline V gene has CDR1 KGHSH and CDR2 LQKENI. CDR3 size: 14 residues. The CDR3 loop is CASSNREGNTEAFF. CDR3 nucleotides: TGTGCCAGCTCAAACAGGGAAGGGAACACTGAAGCTTTCTTT.

The chain is built from TRBV5-1 and TRBJ2-7; 11 nucleotides agree with TRBD1. The CDR3 is made up of 18 amino acids. V was pared by 1 base and J by 1 base, with 10 bases of the junction left unmatched. Looked up from germline, CDR1 is SGHRS and CDR2 is YFSETQ. The CDR3 coding sequence is TGCGCCAGCAGCTTGATTGTGACTGGACAGGGGGCGTCCTACGAGCAGTACTTC. Encoded protein: CASSLIVTGQGASYEQYF.

V gene TRBV21-1 combines with J gene TRBJ1-2; TRBD1, the D gene given by the table, was not confirmed from the DNA. TRBV21-1 is classified as a pseudogene. The CDR3 sequence is 15 residues long. The CDR3 DNA reads as TGTGCCAGCTCACGCCGGGACATCTCAGTCTATGGCTACACCTTC. Protein sequence: CASSRRDISVYGYTF.

This clone occurred a few times. The CDR3 sequence: CASSGQYQETQYF. The CDR3 nucleotides read TGCGCCAGCAGCGGACAGTACCAAGAGACCCAGTACTTC. V is TRBV10-1 and J is TRBJ2-5, with D perhaps TRBD1 (6 bases). The length of the CDR3 is 13 residues. CDR1 WNHNN and CDR2 SYGVQD come from the germline V gene (reference sequence). V was clipped by 6 bases and J by 0 bases, with 8 bases between them.

On this clone: An end of the junction differs from the germline gene, which may be a read error. J is TRBJ1-5 and V is TRBV7-9; 7 bases agree with TRBD1. The CDR3 loop spans 18 amino acids. The V gene's germline CDR1 is SEHNR and CDR2 FQNEAQ (reference sequence). The CDR3 loop reads CSSSNSPTGVWGNQPQHF. The CDR3 DNA is TGTTCCAGCAGCAACTCCCCCACAGGGGTTTGGGGCAATCAGCCCCAGCATTTT.

The table lists this clone with a count of one. V is TRBV19 and J is TRBJ1-2; TRBD1 matches at 8 bases. The CDR3 runs 15 residues. The V gene's germline CDR1 is LNHDA and CDR2 SQIVND (reference sequence). The trim removed 3 bases at V and 1 base at J, leaving 4 bases unmatched. CDR3 nucleotides: TGTGCCAGTAGTATGAGGACAGGGATTAACTATGGCTACACCTTC. Amino acids: CASSMRTGINYGYTF. The full variable domain, completed using reference TRBV19 and TRBJ1-2, is DGGITQSPKYLFRKEGQNVTLSCEQNLNHDAMYWYRQDPGQGLRLIYYSQIVNDFQKGDIAEGYSVSREKKESFPLTVTSAQKNPTAFYLCASSMRTGINYGYTFGSGTRLTVV.

The CDR3 DNA is TGTGCCAGCAGTTCCGAGGGACAGCTCGGGGATAGGCAGTACTTC. This codes for CASSSEGQLGDRQYF. The V and J genes are TRBV6-5 and TRBJ2-5, with TRBD1 matching 7 bases. Germline CDR1 and CDR2: MNHEY and SVGAGI. J was trimmed by 11 bases and V by 4 bases; bases with no gene match: 16. The CDR3 consists of 15 residues.

This rearrangement joins TRBV18 to TRBJ2-2; unclear D gene. The ends were cut back, 6 bases at V and 3 bases at J, with 8 bases in the middle. The CDR3 extends over 13 amino acids. Per the germline V gene, CDR1 is KGHSH and CDR2 is LQKENI. The CDR3 DNA follows: TGTGCCAGCTCGGAACGGGACACCGGGGAGCTGTTTTTT. Translating gives CASSERDTGELFF. Variable domain in full (rest from reference TRBV18 and TRBJ2-2): NAGVMQNPRHLVRRRGQEARLRCSPMKGHSHVYWYRQLPEEGLKFMVYLQKENIIDESGMPKERFSAEFPKEGPSILRIQQVVRGDSAAYFCASSERDTGELFFGEGSRLTVL.

The chain links TRBV6-5 to TRBJ1-3, with TRBD1 identical over 7 bases. Germline CDR1 reads MNHEY; CDR2 reads SVGAGI. The CDR3 runs to 15 residues. V lost 0 bases to trimming and J lost 4 bases; unmatched junction nucleotides: 3. For the CDR3, the DNA is TGTGCCAGCAGTTACTCGAGGGGGCACGGAAACACCATATATTTT. Amino acid sequence: CASSYSRGHGNTIYF.

V and J are TRBV9 and TRBJ2-2; tentatively, D is TRBD2 (5 bases). V lost 4 bases to trimming and J lost 0 bases, with 10 bases between them. The CDR3 totals 15 residues. Looked up from germline, CDR1 is SGDLS and CDR2 is YYNGEE. CDR3 sequence reads: CASSTGLTNTGELFF. DNA for the CDR3: TGTGCCAGCAGCACCGGACTTACGAACACCGGGGAGCTGTTTTTT.

This clone was recorded a few times. One junction end does not reproduce the germline sequence, and a read error may be involved. The chain carries TRBV7-9 and TRBJ1-5; TRBD1 matches 12 bases. The CDR3 extends over 17 amino acids. Germline V lookup: CDR1 SEHNR, CDR2 FQNEAQ (reference sequence). The DNA of the CDR3 is TGTTCCAGCAGCTCCCTGGCCGGGACAGGGGGCGGTCAGCCCCAGCATTTT. Protein sequence: CSSSSLAGTGGGQPQHF.

This chain connects TRBV18 to TRBJ1-2; 10 bases map to TRBD1. With V trimmed by 3 bases and J by 5 bases, 9 bases remained unmatched. CDR1 and CDR2 (germline): KGHSH, LQKENI. The CDR3 extends over 16 amino acids. The CDR3 nucleotides read TGTGCCAGCTCACCCCAGACAGGGGGCGCCTATTATGGCTACACCTTC. This translates into CASSPQTGGAYYGYTF.